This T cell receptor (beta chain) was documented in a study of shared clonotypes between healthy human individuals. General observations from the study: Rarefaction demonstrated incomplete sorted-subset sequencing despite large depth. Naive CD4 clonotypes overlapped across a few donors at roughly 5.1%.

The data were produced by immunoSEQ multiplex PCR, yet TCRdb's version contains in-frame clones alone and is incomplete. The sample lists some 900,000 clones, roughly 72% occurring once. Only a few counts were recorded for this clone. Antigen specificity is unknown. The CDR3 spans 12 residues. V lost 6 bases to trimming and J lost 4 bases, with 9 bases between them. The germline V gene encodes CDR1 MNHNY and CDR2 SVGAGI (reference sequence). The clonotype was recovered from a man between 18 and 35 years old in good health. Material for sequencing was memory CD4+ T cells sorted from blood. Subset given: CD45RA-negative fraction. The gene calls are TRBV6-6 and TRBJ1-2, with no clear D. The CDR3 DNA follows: TGTGCCAGCAGAGCGGGTGGCTATGGCTACACCTTC. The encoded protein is CASRAGGYGYTF.